These T cell receptor beta chains were read from a single sample in a study of T cells of healthy individuals. TCRdb re-called the 5' RACE reads through MiXCR, storing one row per CDR3 protein. The data show 90,000 to 100,000 distinct CDR3 sequences, with around 17% seen just once and under 7.5% held by the top ten. Every receptor here comes from a human donor in good health. CDR3s include the opening cysteine and the closing phenylalanine or tryptophan. D genes are given only for firm matches. Clone size is not always given. Where it is, it says once, few, many or a class for expanded clones.

d_gene	v_gene	j_gene	abundance	CDR3aa	CDR3nt
.	TRBV7-2	TRBJ2-5	few	CASSLGGGYQETQYF	TGTGCCAGCAGTCTAGGGGGGGGGTACCAAGAGACCCAGTACTTC
.	TRBV11-2	TRBJ2-5	few	CASSLTGRETQYF	TGTGCCAGCAGCTTGACAGGGAGGGAGACCCAGTACTTC
.	TRBV7-9	TRBJ1-4	.	CASSGGQFGGKLFF	TGTGCCAGCAGCGGGGGGCAGTTCGGGGGAAAACTGTTTTTT
TRBD1	TRBV19	TRBJ1-1	.	CASSTEPQGTEAFF	TGTGCCAGTAGTACAGAACCACAGGGGACTGAAGCTTTCTTT
.	TRBV20-1	TRBJ2-7	.	CSVFPASSLSEQYF	TGCAGTGTCTTCCCTGCGTCCTCTCTCTCCGAGCAGTACTTC
TRBD2	TRBV20-1	TRBJ2-1	many	CSARAHLAGRQNEQFF	TGCAGTGCTAGGGCCCATCTAGCGGGCCGACAGAATGAGCAGTTCTTC
TRBD2	TRBV6-6	TRBJ2-1	few	CASSNDGTSSYNEQFF	TGTGCCAGCAGCAATGACGGGACTAGCTCCTACAATGAGCAGTTCTTC
TRBD1	TRBV27	TRBJ2-4	many	CASSLRKGTGGGLLAKNIQYF	TGTGCCAGCAGTTTACGGAAGGGGACAGGAGGGGGGCTACTAGCCAAAAACATTCAGTACTTC
TRBD2	TRBV4-3	TRBJ2-4	.	CASSPQRGGLLNIQYF	TGCGCCAGCAGCCCCCAGCGGGGGGGCCTTCTAAACATTCAGTACTTC
.	TRBV2	TRBJ2-5	.	CASTVTKETQYF	TGTGCCAGCACCGTGACGAAAGAGACCCAGTACTTC
TRBD1	TRBV6-2/TRBV6-3	TRBJ1-3	many	CASSSGTAGNTIYF	TGTGCCAGCAGCTCCGGGACAGCTGGAAACACCATATATTTT
TRBD1	TRBV7-9	TRBJ1-2	few	CASSLQQGRRGYTF	TGTGCCAGCAGCTTACAACAGGGGAGACGAGGCTACACCTTC
.	TRBV20-1	TRBJ1-1	.	CSARVIFRGGPEAFF	TGCAGTGCTAGAGTGATTTTTAGAGGTGGGCCTGAAGCTTTCTTT
TRBD1	TRBV7-2	TRBJ1-1	many	CASSPRQGYTEAFF	TGTGCCAGCAGCCCCCGACAGGGTTACACTGAAGCTTTCTTT
TRBD1	TRBV28	TRBJ1-6	many	CASRVGQDTYSPLHF	TGTGCCAGCAGAGTCGGACAGGACACATATTCACCCCTCCACTTT
.	TRBV24-1	TRBJ2-7	.	CATSDHSGSYEQYF	TGTGCCACCAGTGATCATAGCGGTTCCTACGAGCAGTACTTC
.	TRBV28	TRBJ2-1	medium-sized	CASSASEGEQFF	TGTGCCAGCAGTGCCTCGGAGGGAGAGCAGTTCTTC
.	TRBV28	TRBJ2-7	few	CASKGFLSYEQYF	TGTGCCAGCAAGGGTTTCCTCTCCTACGAGCAGTACTTC
TRBD1	TRBV28	TRBJ2-7	few	CASSFSGGHPSYEQYF	TGTGCCAGCAGCTTCTCAGGGGGACACCCCTCCTACGAGCAGTACTTC
.	TRBV6-5	TRBJ1-1	.	CASSSGLRRTEAFF	TGTGCCAGCAGTTCCGGGCTACGTCGCACTGAAGCTTTCTTT
.	TRBV7-8	TRBJ1-5	.	CASSLSGGRGQPQHF	TGTGCCAGCAGCTTAAGCGGGGGACGAGGTCAGCCCCAGCATTTT
.	TRBV9	TRBJ2-3	.	CASSVQGGVGGTQYF	TGTGCCAGCAGCGTACAAGGAGGGGTAGGGGGGACGCAGTATTTT
.	TRBV6-5	TRBJ1-1	many	CASSQDGTEAFF	TGTGCCAGCAGCCAAGACGGCACTGAAGCTTTCTTT
TRBD1	TRBV12-3/TRBV12-4	TRBJ2-1	few	CASSLQGFDNEQFF	TGTGCCAGCAGTCTACAGGGGTTCGACAATGAGCAGTTCTTC
.	TRBV11-3	TRBJ2-3	.	CASSLTRASLSQYF	TGTGCCAGCAGCTTAACTCGTGCATCTCTCTCGCAGTATTTT
.	TRBV6-5	TRBJ1-4	.	CASSYRSSTNEKLFF	TGTGCCAGCAGTTACAGGTCCTCAACTAATGAAAAACTGTTTTTT
TRBD2	TRBV19	TRBJ2-1	many	CASDSGGPEQFF	TGTGCCAGTGATAGCGGGGGCCCCGAACAATTCTTC
TRBD2	TRBV20-1	TRBJ2-1	.	CSASGNRLAGYNEQFF	TGCAGTGCCTCCGGGAATAGACTAGCGGGCTACAATGAGCAGTTCTTC
.	TRBV7-2	TRBJ2-5	.	CASSFTETQYF	TGTGCCAGCAGCTTTACTGAGACCCAGTACTTC
.	TRBV10-2	TRBJ2-7	few	CASSEGGEQYF	TGCGCCAGCAGTGAGGGGGGCGAGCAGTACTTC
.	TRBV5-1	TRBJ2-1	many	CASGPPESNEQFF	TGCGCCAGCGGACCTCCCGAGAGCAATGAGCAGTTCTTC
TRBD2	TRBV6-5	TRBJ2-7	.	CASGRGLQRDEQYF	TGTGCCAGCGGAAGGGGACTACAACGAGACGAGCAGTACTTC
.	TRBV5-1	TRBJ2-5	.	CASSLGQHQETQYF	TGCGCCAGCAGCTTGGGACAGCACCAAGAGACCCAGTACTTC
TRBD2	TRBV4-2	TRBJ2-2	.	CASSPLPGGTSGISTWNTGELFF	TGTGCCAGCAGCCCCCTTCCGGGGGGGACTAGCGGCATCTCTACGTGGAACACCGGGGAGCTGTTTTTT
.	TRBV6-5	TRBJ2-7	.	CASTSSGYEQYF	TGTGCCAGCACCTCTTCTGGGTACGAGCAGTACTTC
.	TRBV7-2	TRBJ2-3	.	CASSIGTRASQYF	TGTGCCAGCAGTATAGGAACCCGCGCATCGCAGTATTTT
.	TRBV11-3	TRBJ1-6	few	CASSRNNNSPLHF	TGTGCCAGCAGCCGCAACAATAATTCACCCCTCCACTTT
TRBD2	TRBV29-1	TRBJ2-7	many	CSVEASGRGYEQYF	TGCAGCGTTGAGGCTAGCGGGAGGGGGTACGAGCAGTACTTC
TRBD1	TRBV4-1	TRBJ2-3	few	CASSPGTAEGVDTQYF	TGCGCCAGCAGCCCCGGGACAGCGGAAGGGGTTGATACGCAGTATTTT